This T cell receptor (beta chain) was sequenced in a study of blood T cell repertoires in COVID-19. In the study overall: COVID-19 samples from acute and convalescent phases originated in the United States, Italy and Spain. PBMCs, B-cell-depleted T cells, or T cells provided the cDNA or gDNA that made up the material.

Seattle researchers signed up patients amid active infection and tracked them longitudinally. The germline V gene encodes CDR1 WSHSY and CDR2 SAAADI. With V trimmed by 0 bases and J by 3 bases, 8 bases remained unmatched. There are 16 residues in the CDR3. As processed by the authors: Reference gene primer amplification gave nucleated cell count estimates. Repertoires were generated with immunoSEQ multiplex PCR, while TCRdb's copy carries only in-frame clones and drops some. V and J calls and clone size follow that table, whereas D and trimming were derived from the DNA. The sample has about 480,000 clones, roughly nine tenths seen once.

V and J are TRBV10-2 and TRBJ2-7, with 7 bases aligning to TRBD1. Material for sequencing was peripheral blood. The origin of this receptor is a woman between 50 and 59 years old with COVID-19, enrolled during active disease. The CDR3 DNA reads TGCGCCAGCAGTGAGTCGACAGGGCGCTCAATCTACGAGCAGTACTTC. Translating gives CASSESTGRSIYEQYF.